One sample yielded the 15 T cell receptor beta chains listed below, sequenced in a study of cytomegalovirus exposure and HLA in healthy donors. The method was immunoSEQ multiplex PCR; TCRdb's version includes in-frame clones alone and lacks a portion of them. Of about 200,000 clones in the sample, about nine tenths were seen once. The sequenced sample was PBMCs. The receptors were sampled from a woman under 30 in good health and CMV-seropositive.

This chain uses TRBV2 with TRBJ2-5, with D hard to call. Germline V gene sequence: CDR1 SNHLY, CDR2 FYNNEI. V was trimmed by 1 base and J by 5 bases, leaving 17 bases between them. This CDR3 has 16 amino acids. CDR3 sequence reads: CASSEVPTLYRETQYF. CDR3 nucleotide sequence: TGTGCCAGCAGTGAAGTCCCGACACTGTATAGGGAGACCCAGTACTTC. The whole variable domain, filled in from reference TRBV2 and TRBJ2-5, reads EPEVTQTPSHQVTQMGQEVILRCVPISNHLYFYWYRQILGQKVEFLVSFYNNEISEKSEIFDDQFSVERPDGSNFTLKIRSTKLEDSAMYFCASSEVPTLYRETQYFGPGTRLLVL.

The table lists this clone with a count of one. J is TRBJ2-2 and V is TRBV9; 11 bases are a match to TRBD2. Germline V gives CDR1 SGDLS, CDR2 YYNGEE. The CDR3 consists of 15 residues. V was pared by 3 bases and J by 7 bases, with 5 bases of the junction left unmatched. The CDR3 region is CASSAEGLAGGELFF. CDR3 bases: TGTGCCAGCAGCGCGGAAGGACTAGCGGGCGGGGAGCTGTTTTTT.

This sequence joins TRBV5-1 and TRBJ2-7; 7 bases fit TRBD1. The CDR3 spans 13 residues. Trimming cost V 6 bases and J 2 bases; bases outside gene matches: 5. Germline assignment: CDR1 SGHRS and CDR2 YFSETQ. The CDR3 spells CASTRTGPYEQYF. Here the CDR3 DNA reads TGCGCCAGCACTCGGACAGGCCCCTACGAGCAGTACTTC.

The chain has TRBV6-1 and TRBJ2-7, with a weak D call TRBD1 (6 bases). Germline CDR1 is MNHNS and CDR2 is SASEGT. V lost 1 base and J lost 5, with 12 bases in between. The CDR3 has 14 amino acids. The CDR3 region has the DNA TGTGCCAGCAGTGAAGTGGGGACATTCGACGAGCAGTACTTC. Encoded protein: CASSEVGTFDEQYF.

This chain uses TRBV7-9 with TRBJ1-4; 9 nucleotides line up with TRBD1. Unmatched junction bases numbered 6, after V lost 5 bases and J lost 5 bases. The CDR3 spans 15 residues. Germline V gene lookup returns CDR1 SEHNR and CDR2 FQNEAQ (reference sequence). The CDR3 DNA reads TGTGCCAGCAGCACAGGGGGCCGCGAGAATGAAAAACTGTTTTTT. This sequence encodes CASSTGGRENEKLFF.

J is TRBJ2-5 and V is TRBV2, with D perhaps matching TRBD2 (6 bases). The CDR3 extends over 14 amino acids. The germline gives CDR1 SNHLY, CDR2 FYNNEI. V was clipped by 8 bases and J by 5 bases, with 18 bases between them. The CDR3 DNA sequence: TGTGCCAGCCAGGTGGGACTCCGGGTGGAGACCCAGTACTTC. This codes for CASQVGLRVETQYF.

The CDR3 coding sequence is TGTGCCAGCAGCCATAGCGGGAGGCCCTACAATGAGCAGTTCTTC. Its translation is CASSHSGRPYNEQFF. This sequence joins TRBV7-9 and TRBJ2-1; TRBD2 matches 10 bases. The CDR3 runs 15 residues. CDR1 and CDR2 from the germline V gene are SEHNR and FQNEAQ (reference sequence). V was clipped by 5 bases and J by 2 bases; unmatched bases: 3. Supplemented by reference TRBV7-9 and TRBJ2-1, the full variable domain reads DTGVSQNPRHKITKRGQNVTFRCDPISEHNRLYWYRQTLGQGPEFLTYFQNEAQLEKSRLLSDRFSAERPKGSFSTLEIQRTEQGDSAMYLCASSHSGRPYNEQFFGPGTRLTVL.

This rearrangement joins TRBV30 to TRBJ2-5; TRBD1 is a possible D gene (6 bases). The germline gives CDR1 GTSNPN, CDR2 SVGIG (reference sequence). The CDR3 is 17 residues long. Deletions cut 0 bases from V and 5 bases from J, with 22 bases between. In DNA, the CDR3 is TGTGCCTGGAGTGTATGGTCAAAAAAGACGAGGGGGGAGACCCAGTACTTC. Its protein is CAWSVWSKKTRGETQYF. Together with reference TRBV30 and TRBJ2-5, the CDR3 gives the full variable domain: SQTIHQWPATLVQPVGSPLSLECTVEGTSNPNLYWYRQAAGRGLQLLFYSVGIGQISSEVPQNLSASRPQDRQFILSSKKLLLSDSGFYLCAWSVWSKKTRGETQYFGPGTRLLVL.

The chain has TRBV28 and TRBJ1-1; 9 bases are a match to TRBD1. The V gene's germline CDR1 is MDHEN and CDR2 SYDVKM. The CDR3 consists of 17 residues. The V gene end was trimmed by 5 bases and the J gene end by 4 bases; junction bases not matched to a gene: 14. The CDR3, as DNA: TGTGCCAGCAGTCCCCGCGGGACAGGGAATGGAGGCACTGAAGCTTTCTTT. Residues: CASSPRGTGNGGTEAFF.

The V call is TRBV7-8, the J call TRBJ1-5, with 8 bases lining up with TRBD1. V was pared by 4 bases and J by 1 base, with 3 bases of the junction left unmatched. Germline V CDR1 and CDR2: SGHVS, FQNEAQ. The CDR3 runs to 15 residues. The chain's CDR3 is CASSSGQASNQPQHF. The CDR3 nucleotides read TGTGCCAGCAGCTCGGGACAGGCCAGCAATCAGCCCCAGCATTTT.

The rearrangement joins TRBV5-1 to TRBJ1-1, with 9 bases matching TRBD1. This CDR3 is built from 17 residues. V lost 0 bases to trimming and J lost 4 bases; unmatched junction nucleotides: 10. Germline CDR1 reads SGHRS; CDR2 reads YFSETQ. CDR3 coding DNA: TGCGCCAGCAGCTTGGTTCTTCGGGACAGGGTGTTCACTGAAGCTTTCTTT. This sequence encodes CASSLVLRDRVFTEAFF. Using reference TRBV5-1 and TRBJ1-1 for the parts outside the CDR3, the full variable domain is KAGVTQTPRYLIKTRGQQVTLSCSPISGHRSVSWYQQTPGQGLQFLFEYFSETQRNKGNFPGRFSGRQFSNSRSEMNVSTLELGDSALYLCASSLVLRDRVFTEAFFGQGTRLTVV.

This clone was seen once. J is TRBJ1-2 and V is TRBV2, with D unresolved. Germline CDR1 is SNHLY and CDR2 is FYNNEI. The V end lost 4 bases, the J end lost 5 bases, and 11 bases lay between the germline ends. CDR3 length equals 13 residues. CDR3 sequence reads: CASSGSTGYGYTF. The DNA of the CDR3 is TGTGCCAGCAGTGGCTCCACGGGGTATGGCTACACCTTC.

This chain joins TRBV28 and TRBJ1-5; D possibly corresponds to TRBD1 (6 bases). Between the trimmed V and J ends, which lost 5 bases and 7 bases, there was a span of 21 bases. CDR1 is MDHEN and CDR2 is SYDVKM in the germline V gene. This CDR3 has 16 amino acids. The CDR3 region is CASSPPYRVSDQPQHF. DNA of the CDR3: TGTGCCAGCAGTCCTCCTTACAGGGTATCTGACCAGCCCCAGCATTTT.

The chain couples TRBV18 to TRBJ2-2; maybe TRBD2 (6 bases). V lost 2 bases and J lost 1, with 14 bases in between. Germline V gives CDR1 KGHSH, CDR2 LQKENI. This CDR3 is built from 17 residues. The CDR3 spells CASSPSLPSENTGELFF. For the CDR3, the DNA is TGTGCCAGCTCACCAAGCCTGCCTAGCGAGAACACCGGGGAGCTGTTTTTT.

The chain joins TRBV19 to TRBJ1-5, with TRBD1 as a possible D gene (6 bases). This CDR3 spans 13 amino acids. Germline V CDR1 and CDR2: LNHDA, SQIVND (reference sequence). V was shortened by 6 bases and J by 6 bases, with 12 bases between the two germline ends. CDR3 sequence reads: CASSQQGTQPQHF. Written as DNA, the CDR3 is TGTGCCAGTAGCCAACAGGGCACTCAGCCCCAGCATTTT.